Listed below are T cell receptor beta chains from one sample, sequenced in a study of cytomegalovirus exposure and HLA in healthy donors. Only in-frame clones appear in the TCRdb table, and some are missing; sequencing was by immunoSEQ multiplex PCR. Counted here are about 140,000 clones, just over 65% occurring once; the ten biggest clones make up over 5%. The source material was PBMCs. The receptors here all came from an older woman in good health and CMV-seronegative. Both conserved end residues are part of each CDR3. The D gene is left open where the match is weak. Size is stated for part of the rows, as once, few or many counts, or as a class when the clone is expanded.

.,TRBJ2-2,TRBV9,.,CASSPSGTMNTGELFF,TGTGCCAGCAGCCCCTCCGGGACAATGAACACCGGGGAGCTGTTTTTT
TRBD2,TRBJ2-3,TRBV5-1,.,CASSSGTSGGEARTQYF,TGCGCCAGCAGTTCCGGGACTAGCGGGGGGGAGGCTCGTACGCAGTATTTT
.,TRBJ2-1,TRBV4-3,.,CASSQEGRGGEQFF,TGCGCCAGCAGCCAAGAGGGTAGGGGGGGTGAGCAGTTCTTC
.,TRBJ1-1,TRBV6-6,.,CASLRGGGENTEAFF,TGTGCCAGCTTAAGGGGGGGCGGGGAGAACACTGAAGCTTTCTTT
.,TRBJ1-2,TRBV9,once,CASSVGQGAYGYTF,TGTGCCAGCAGCGTCGGCCAGGGCGCCTATGGCTACACCTTC
TRBD1,TRBJ1-1,TRBV19,few,CASSSGPGQGNTEAFF,TGTGCCAGTAGTAGTGGCCCCGGACAGGGTAACACTGAAGCTTTCTTT
.,TRBJ1-5,TRBV28,.,CASSLAGFNQPQHF,TGTGCCAGCAGTTTGGCAGGGTTCAATCAGCCCCAGCATTTT
TRBD2,TRBJ2-3,TRBV25-1,once,CASSAEGLAGTDTQYF,TGTGCCAGCAGCGCCGAGGGACTAGCCGGCACAGATACGCAGTATTTT
.,TRBJ2-7,TRBV5-1,once,CASSLTGEQYF,TGCGCCAGCAGCTTGACGGGCGAGCAGTACTTC
.,TRBJ2-7,TRBV7-9,.,CSSSLGQVATGVYEQYF,TGTTCCAGCAGCTTAGGCCAGGTGGCTACGGGGGTTTACGAGCAGTACTTC
TRBD2,TRBJ2-5,TRBV28,few,CASSWGLAGETQYF,TGTGCCAGCAGTTGGGGACTAGCCGGAGAGACCCAGTACTTC
TRBD1,TRBJ2-3,TRBV7-8,.,CASSLRDRVLLGDTQYF,TGTGCCAGCAGCTTAAGGGACAGGGTACTTTTGGGAGATACGCAGTATTTT
.,TRBJ1-2,TRBV5-1,few,CASSLVRGTPYGYTF,TGCGCCAGCAGCTTGGTCAGAGGTACCCCCTATGGCTACACCTTC
.,TRBJ1-5,TRBV5-6,few,CASSFGSGNQPQHF,TGTGCCAGCAGCTTCGGGAGTGGCAATCAGCCCCAGCATTTT
.,TRBJ1-2,TRBV18,.,CASSHQNLWRVGGYTF,TGTGCCAGCTCCCACCAGAATCTATGGAGAGTCGGGGGCTACACCTTC
TRBD2,TRBJ2-3,TRBV10-3,.,CAISQLAGFTDTQYF,TGTGCCATCAGTCAGCTAGCGGGATTCACAGATACGCAGTATTTT
.,TRBJ1-1,TRBV2,.,CASTEVRVNTEAFF,TGTGCCAGCACTGAGGTCCGGGTAAACACTGAAGCTTTCTTT
TRBD1,TRBJ1-2,TRBV5-4,few,CASSPDRGWGYTF,TGTGCCAGCAGCCCAGACAGGGGTTGGGGCTACACCTTC
.,TRBJ1-2,TRBV6-1,.,CASGGRTGVVYGYTF,TGTGCCAGCGGAGGTCGGACTGGGGTCGTTTACGGCTACACCTTC
.,TRBJ2-3,TRBV7-2,.,CASSLLSTGLITDTQYF,TGTGCCAGCAGCTTATTATCTACGGGTCTGATCACAGATACGCAGTATTTT
.,TRBJ2-1,TRBV5-1,.,CASSLSRVGDEQFF,TGCGCCAGCAGCTTATCTCGTGTAGGGGATGAGCAGTTCTTC
.,TRBJ1-6,TRBV5-1,.,CASSLGQLHYNSPLHF,TGCGCCAGCAGCTTGGGTCAGTTACACTATAATTCACCCCTCCACTTT
.,TRBJ2-2,TRBV14,few,CASRLGGTGELFF,TGTGCCAGCAGACTCGGGGGTACCGGGGAGCTGTTTTTT
TRBD1,TRBJ1-4,TRBV28,many,CASRPGGEKLFF,TGTGCCAGCAGGCCAGGGGGAGAAAAACTGTTTTTT
.,TRBJ2-2,TRBV19,.,CASSDRSYTGELFF,TGTGCCAGTAGCGACAGGTCCTACACCGGGGAGCTGTTTTTT
TRBD1,TRBJ1-2,TRBV7-2,.,CASSVTGQGALNYGYTF,TGTGCCAGCAGCGTCACGGGACAGGGGGCGCTTAACTATGGCTACACCTTC